The 11 T cell receptor beta chains given below trace back to one sample, sequenced in a study of T cell responses to AZD1222 COVID-19 vaccine. Repertoires were generated with immunoSEQ multiplex PCR, while TCRdb's copy carries only in-frame clones and drops some. The sample records roughly 160,000 clones, roughly 90% being singletons. Sequencing was performed on peripheral blood, taken on day 0 of AZD1222 vaccination. These receptors all stem from an adult in good health.

The chain uses TRBV29-1 and TRBJ2-7; D remains ambiguous. V lost 4 bases and J 2 bases, leaving 15 bases between the germline ends. The CDR3 extends over 14 amino acids. Germline V gene lookup returns CDR1 SQVTM and CDR2 ANQGSEA. The CDR3 region is CSVVRSPGTYEQYF. The CDR3 region has the DNA TGCAGCGTTGTGCGCTCTCCTGGTACCTACGAGCAGTACTTC.

On this clone itself: One junction end disagrees with the germline gene, perhaps due to a read error. The rearrangement links TRBV5-5 to TRBJ1-6, with a weak D call TRBD1 (5 bases). The CDR3 has 10 residues. Germline V CDR1 and CDR2: SGHKS, YYEKEE (reference sequence). The CDR3 sequence: CTGGQSPLHF. DNA of the CDR3: TGCACGGGGGGTCAGTCACCCCTCCACTTT.

The J gene is TRBJ1-4, the V gene TRBV5-1; 7 bases are a match to TRBD1. CDR1 is SGHRS and CDR2 is YFSETQ in the germline V gene. The junction had 7 bases not matched to a gene; V was cut back by 5 bases and J by 3 bases. The CDR3 consists of 15 residues. The DNA of the CDR3 is TGCGCCAGCAGGGAACAGGGGTTGGCTAATGAAAAACTGTTTTTT. Protein: CASREQGLANEKLFF.

The genes are TRBV7-3 and TRBJ2-2, with 8 bases matching TRBD2. The CDR3 is 16 amino acids. Trimming cost V 4 bases and J 3 bases; bases outside gene matches: 7. Germline assignment: CDR1 SGHTA and CDR2 FQGTGA. CDR3 nucleotide sequence: TGTGCCAGCAGCTCCATCGGGGGGGCGGACACCGGGGAGCTGTTTTTT. It specifies CASSSIGGADTGELFF.

This CDR3 reads CASSQDRTTYNEQFF. Written as DNA, the CDR3 is TGCGCCAGCAGCCAAGATAGGACGACCTACAATGAGCAGTTCTTC. The V and J genes are TRBV4-1 and TRBJ2-1; no clear D. The CDR3 extends over 15 amino acids. Trimming pared 0 bases from V and 2 bases from J, leaving 8 bases between. CDR1 and CDR2 (germline): MGHRA, YSYEKL.

The rearrangement uses TRBV7-9 and TRBJ2-3; D might be TRBD2 (6 bases). The germline V gene has CDR1 SEHNR and CDR2 FQNEAQ (reference sequence). The CDR3 runs to 15 residues. V lost 4 bases to trimming and J lost 2 bases, with 13 bases between them. CDR3 coding DNA: TGTGCCAGCAGCTCGGCTAGCGAATACACAGATACGCAGTATTTT. It is translated as CASSSASEYTDTQYF.

V gene TRBV2 combines with J gene TRBJ1-5; the D is unclear. There are 14 residues in the CDR3. The V and J ends lost 7 bases and 1 base respectively, with 11 bases between them. Per the germline V gene, CDR1 is SNHLY and CDR2 is FYNNEI. The CDR3 is CASKSLGSNQPQHF. The CDR3 DNA reads TGTGCCAGCAAGTCACTGGGAAGCAATCAGCCCCAGCATTTT.

This sequence joins TRBV2 and TRBJ2-2; 8 bases line up with TRBD1. The V gene end was trimmed by 4 bases and the J gene end by 5 bases; junction bases not matched to a gene: 3. This CDR3 contains 14 residues. From germline, CDR1 is SNHLY and CDR2 FYNNEI. The CDR3 reads CASSVQGATGELFF. CDR3 DNA sequence: TGTGCCAGCAGTGTGCAGGGGGCAACCGGGGAGCTGTTTTTT.

This chain joins TRBV5-1 and TRBJ1-1; D remains unclear. The CDR3 has 15 amino acids. Trimming shortened V by 0 bases and J by 1 base, and 10 bases separated the two germline ends. Germline CDR1 reads SGHRS; CDR2 reads YFSETQ. CDR3 amino acids: CASSLERIPNTEAFF. The CDR3 DNA sequence: TGCGCCAGCAGCTTGGAACGTATTCCGAACACTGAAGCTTTCTTT.

The genes are TRBV6-1 and TRBJ2-7; 9 nucleotides agree with TRBD2. Looked up from germline, CDR1 is MNHNS and CDR2 is SASEGT. Trimming cost V 6 bases and J 2 bases; bases outside gene matches: 2. CDR3 length: 13 residues. The CDR3 spells CASRASGAYEQYF. In DNA, the CDR3 is TGTGCCAGCAGGGCTAGCGGGGCCTACGAGCAGTACTTC.

The V call is TRBV19, the J call TRBJ1-4, with D perhaps TRBD1 (6 bases). The V and J ends lost 6 bases and 0 bases respectively, with 8 bases between them. Germline values: CDR1 LNHDA, CDR2 SQIVND (reference sequence). This CDR3 region has 14 residues. CDR3 nucleotide sequence: TGTGCCAGTAGGCGACAGGCAACTAATGAAAAACTGTTTTTT. Its protein product is CASRRQATNEKLFF.